The sequence of this T cell receptor beta chain was determined in a study of blood T cell repertoires in COVID-19. About the study: COVID-19 samples collected from the United States, Italy and Spain covered acute and convalescent phases. Sample material is recorded as cDNA or gDNA derived from T cells, B-cell-depleted T cells, or PBMCs.

Authors' data handling: Reference gene primer amplification in the assay estimated nucleated cell counts. Clones were read by immunoSEQ multiplex PCR, and TCRdb kept only the in-frame ones, dropping some. V, J and clone size were drawn from that table, and D and trimming were deduced from the DNA. The top ten clones hold under 30% of a sample with more than 100,000 clones, about nine tenths of them seen once. With 2 bases removed from V and 0 bases from J, the gap between germline ends came to 12 bases. Germline assignment: CDR1 SGHRS and CDR2 YFSETQ. The length of the CDR3 is 15 residues. The rearrangement joins TRBV5-1 to TRBJ2-7; possible D gene TRBD2, 6 bases. Material: peripheral blood. The receptor's source is a woman in her seventies with acute or convalescent COVID-19. DNA of the CDR3: TGCGCCAGCAGCTTCGTCGGGGGTGCCTCCTACGAGCAGTACTTC. Translated: CASSFVGGASYEQYF. Filled out from reference TRBV5-1 and TRBJ2-7, the complete variable domain reads KAGVTQTPRYLIKTRGQQVTLSCSPISGHRSVSWYQQTPGQGLQFLFEYFSETQRNKGNFPGRFSGRQFSNSRSEMNVSTLELGDSALYLCASSFVGGASYEQYFGPGTRLTVT.